The 25 T cell receptor beta chains below all came from one sample that was sequenced in a study of blood T cell repertoires in COVID-19. Data came from immunoSEQ multiplex PCR; TCRdb stores just in-frame clones and leaves some out. Here the sample spans 10,000 or so clones, about 71% being singletons. Material: peripheral blood. Receptors were obtained from a man aged 55 to 70 with COVID-19, enrolled during active disease.

Concerning this clone: Relative to the germline gene, one junction end is altered; a read error may explain this. Other DNA sequences in the same sample also yield this CDR3. The genes are TRBV5-4 and TRBJ1-4; 7 positions match TRBD1. This CDR3 has 13 amino acids. Germline V gene data show CDR1 as SGHNT and CDR2 as YYREEE (reference sequence). Written as DNA, the CDR3 is TGTGCCAGCAGCTTACAGGGGAACGAAAAACTATTTTTT. Encoded protein: CASSLQGNEKLFF. The variable domain in full, completed from reference TRBV5-4 and TRBJ1-4, reads ETGVTQSPTHLIKTRGQQVTLRCSSQSGHNTVSWYQQALGQGPQFIFQYYREEENGRGNFPPRFSGLQFPNYSSELNVNALELDDSALYLCASSLQGNEKLFFGSGTQLSVL.

For the CDR3, the DNA is TGTGCCAGCAGCTTATTGCTCCGAGGGGAGCAGTACTTC. It encodes CASSLLLRGEQYF. This sequence joins TRBV7-9 and TRBJ2-7, with TRBD2 as a possible D gene (5 bases). CDR1 and CDR2 (germline): SEHNR, FQNEAQ (reference sequence). V lost 2 bases to trimming and J lost 7 bases, with 12 bases between them. The CDR3 contains 13 residues.

V usage is TRBV14 and J usage is TRBJ1-1, with unresolved D. The V and J ends lost 1 base and 0 bases respectively, with 6 bases between them. Per the germline V gene, CDR1 is SGHDN and CDR2 is FVKESK. This CDR3 comprises 14 residues. CDR3 in DNA: TGTGCCAGCAGCCAAGGACACCTGAACACTGAAGCTTTCTTT. This sequence encodes CASSQGHLNTEAFF.

V usage is TRBV7-2 and J usage is TRBJ2-3, with TRBD2 matching over 8 bases. CDR3 length: 14 amino acids. J gave up 2 bases and V 6 bases, and 4 bases lay outside the gene matches. Germline V gene sequence: CDR1 SGHTA, CDR2 FQGNSA. The CDR3 nucleotides read TGTGCCAGCAGGTATAGCGGGGCCACAGATACGCAGTATTTT. This translates into CASRYSGATDTQYF.

In this sample, this clone turned up a few times. The gene calls are TRBV18 and TRBJ2-3, with D perhaps TRBD1 (6 bases). CDR3 length equals 19 residues. Germline V gene lookup returns CDR1 KGHSH and CDR2 LQKENI. Trimming took off 0 bases at V and 0 bases at J, with 19 bases between the two ends. The CDR3 DNA reads as TGTGCCAGCTCACCACCGTTCGTCCAGGGGCCGCTTAGCACAGATACGCAGTATTTT. Translated: CASSPPFVQGPLSTDTQYF. The whole variable domain, filled in from reference TRBV18 and TRBJ2-3, reads NAGVMQNPRHLVRRRGQEARLRCSPMKGHSHVYWYRQLPEEGLKFMVYLQKENIIDESGMPKERFSAEFPKEGPSILRIQQVVRGDSAAYFCASSPPFVQGPLSTDTQYFGPGTRLTVL.

The chain combines TRBV24-1 with TRBJ1-2; D is ambiguous. The V gene lost 10 bases and the J gene lost 6 bases, with 14 bases spanning the gap. The CDR3 contains 12 residues. Germline lookup yields CDR1 KGHDR and CDR2 SFDVKD. CDR3 bases: TGTGCCACTTCGGACCGGGGAGATGGCTACACCTTC. Its protein product is CATSDRGDGYTF.

This clone was detected a few times. The chain carries TRBV11-1 and TRBJ1-1; 7 bases are shared with TRBD1. Looked up from germline, CDR1 is SGHAT and CDR2 is FQDESV (reference sequence). V shed 5 bases, J shed 4 bases, and the junction held 7 bases outside the gene matches. This CDR3 contains 14 residues. CDR3 sequence: CASSRNRGSTEAFF. The CDR3 nucleotides are TGTGCCAGCAGCCGGAACAGGGGTAGCACTGAAGCTTTCTTT.

The chain uses TRBV11-3 and TRBJ2-6; the D is unclear. Germline V gene sequence: CDR1 SGHNT, CDR2 YENEEA. This CDR3 is 14 amino acids long. The V end was cut by 5 bases, the J end by 2 bases, with 7 bases between. The CDR3 coding sequence is TGTGCCAGCAGCCCCGGAGCTGGGGCCAACGTCCTGACTTTC. Its protein product is CASSPGAGANVLTF.

The gene calls are TRBV18 and TRBJ2-3; D is uncertain. V was cut by 2 bases and J by 1 base, with 7 bases left in between. CDR1 and CDR2 from the germline V gene are KGHSH and LQKENI. The CDR3 has 14 amino acids. The CDR3 sequence is CASSPTAGTDTQYF. The CDR3, as DNA: TGTGCCAGCTCACCAACGGCGGGCACAGATACGCAGTATTTT.

The V gene is TRBV7-8, the J gene TRBJ2-5; 12 bases are a match to TRBD2. Germline trimming cut 5 bases from V and 5 bases from J; bases unmatched to any gene: 12. There are 17 residues in the CDR3. CDR1 SGHVS and CDR2 FQNEAQ come from the germline V gene. This chain's CDR3 is CASSPGLAGAARETQYF. The CDR3 DNA reads TGTGCCAGCAGCCCGGGACTAGCGGGCGCCGCACGGGAGACCCAGTACTTC.

V and J are TRBV10-3 and TRBJ2-7; perhaps TRBD2 as D (5 bases). The CDR3 consists of 13 residues. Trimming removed 6 bases from V and 4 bases from J, with 13 bases in between. Germline V CDR1 and CDR2: ENHRY, SYGVKD. The CDR3 nucleotides are TGTGCCATCAGGGGAGAGGGCGGGTACGAGCAGTACTTC. Translating gives CAIRGEGGYEQYF.

The chain joins TRBV27 to TRBJ1-2; D ambiguous. CDR3 length equals 14 residues. The germline V gene encodes CDR1 MNHEY and CDR2 SMNVEV (reference sequence). Deletions cut 4 bases from V and 0 bases from J, with 9 bases between. The CDR3 loop reads CASSYNRANYGYTF. The CDR3 DNA is TGTGCCAGCAGTTATAACAGAGCTAACTATGGCTACACCTTC.

The chain uses TRBV21-1 and TRBJ2-1; TRBD1, as called in the table, went unchecked against the DNA. TRBV21-1 is deemed a pseudogene. This CDR3 contains 13 residues. The CDR3 DNA follows: TGTGCCAGCAGCGGGGACAGGGACAATGAGCAGTTCTTC. Protein product: CASSGDRDNEQFF.

The chain couples TRBV28 to TRBJ1-2; 7 bases match TRBD1. The junction had 10 bases not matched to a gene; V was cut back by 4 bases and J by 8 bases. The CDR3 runs to 14 residues. Germline V lookup: CDR1 MDHEN, CDR2 SYDVKM. Written as DNA, the CDR3 is TGTGCCAGCAGTTCCACAGGGGACCCCTTAGGCTACACCTTC. It codes for CASSSTGDPLGYTF.

The chain combines TRBV11-3 with TRBJ2-4, with D tentatively TRBD1 (7 bases). CDR3 length: 16 amino acids. Germline lookup yields CDR1 SGHNT and CDR2 YENEEA. V lost 3 bases and J lost 0, with 12 bases in between. The CDR3 coding sequence is TGTGCCAGCAGCTTGGAGGGGGCCCTAGCCAAAAACATTCAGTACTTC. Residues: CASSLEGALAKNIQYF.

This clone appeared a few times. The chain links TRBV30 to TRBJ1-3; a possible D gene is TRBD1 (6 bases). Germline lookup yields CDR1 GTSNPN and CDR2 SVGIG (reference sequence). The length of the CDR3 is 14 residues. The V gene lost 4 bases and the J gene lost 4 bases, with 14 bases spanning the gap. CDR3 nucleotide sequence: TGTGCCTGGACTACAGGGCTTTCAGGAAACACCATATATTTT. This translates into CAWTTGLSGNTIYF.

This chain uses TRBV2 with TRBJ2-2, with D possibly matching TRBD1 (6 bases). The germline V gene encodes CDR1 SNHLY and CDR2 FYNNEI. This CDR3 spans 16 amino acids. Trimming took off 6 bases at V and 3 bases at J, with 17 bases between the two ends. CDR3 sequence (DNA): TGTGCCAGCAGGCCGACTCGGCGGACAGACACCGGGGAGCTGTTTTTT. Amino acid sequence: CASRPTRRTDTGELFF.

The chain couples TRBV5-1 to TRBJ2-1, with D maybe TRBD2 (5 bases). This CDR3 has 15 residues. V was shortened by 1 base and J by 1 base, with 9 bases between the two germline ends. Germline-derived CDR1 and CDR2 are SGHRS and YFSETQ. The CDR3 protein is CASSLSQRSYNEQFF. The CDR3 bases are TGCGCCAGCAGCTTGAGCCAGCGGTCCTACAATGAGCAGTTCTTC.

The chain combines TRBV5-4 with TRBJ2-7; 7 bases align to TRBD2. The CDR3 runs to 14 residues. In germline, CDR1 is SGHNT, CDR2 YYREEE (reference sequence). The junction had 2 bases not matched to a gene; V was cut back by 0 bases and J by 2 bases. This CDR3 is CASSLASGPYEQYF. DNA of the CDR3: TGTGCCAGCAGCTTGGCTAGCGGACCCTACGAGCAGTACTTC. Supplemented by reference TRBV5-4 and TRBJ2-7, the full variable domain reads ETGVTQSPTHLIKTRGQQVTLRCSSQSGHNTVSWYQQALGQGPQFIFQYYREEENGRGNFPPRFSGLQFPNYSSELNVNALELDDSALYLCASSLASGPYEQYFGPGTRLTVT.

The rearrangement joins TRBV5-4 to TRBJ1-1, with a weak D call TRBD1 (6 bases). Trimming took off 4 bases at V and 7 bases at J, with 14 bases between the two ends. The CDR3 runs to 13 residues. CDR1 SGHNT and CDR2 YYREEE come from the germline V gene (reference sequence). The CDR3: CASSPGATVEAFF. The DNA of the CDR3 is TGTGCCAGCAGCCCAGGGGCCACCGTTGAAGCTTTCTTT.

Only one count was recorded for this clone. The J gene is TRBJ2-7, the V gene TRBV4-1, with 14 bases matching TRBD2. With 3 bases clipped from V and 3 bases from J, the junction kept 7 bases outside the gene matches. In germline, CDR1 is MGHRA, CDR2 YSYEKL. The CDR3 has 17 residues. CDR3 residues: CASSQGLAGVTDYEQYF. As DNA, the CDR3 is TGCGCCAGCAGCCAGGGACTAGCGGGGGTTACAGACTACGAGCAGTACTTC.

This chain uses TRBV10-1 with TRBJ2-1, with 8 bases that match TRBD2. Germline CDR1 WNHNN, CDR2 SYGVQD (reference sequence). This CDR3 is 18 amino acids long. J was trimmed by 0 bases and V by 2 bases; bases with no gene match: 9. This CDR3 reads CASSEPDSGESSYNEQFF. The CDR3 coding sequence is TGCGCCAGCAGTGAGCCAGATAGCGGGGAGAGCTCCTACAATGAGCAGTTCTTC.

This clone was counted a few times. This chain joins TRBV29-1 and TRBJ1-1; D not certain. The CDR3 has 13 residues. From germline, CDR1 is SQVTM and CDR2 ANQGSEA. V was pared by 8 bases and J by 2 bases, with 15 bases between. CDR3 coding DNA: TGCAGCCCGCAGAGGGCCGTAAACACTGAAGCTTTCTTT. As protein: CSPQRAVNTEAFF.

This chain connects TRBV4-1 to TRBJ2-7; D might be TRBD1 (6 bases). CDR1 and CDR2 (germline): MGHRA, YSYEKL. V lost 1 base and J lost 0, with 16 bases in between. This CDR3 region has 17 residues. The CDR3 protein is CASSQGWGPSLSYEQYF. For the CDR3, the DNA is TGCGCCAGCAGCCAAGGTTGGGGGCCCTCGCTCTCCTACGAGCAGTACTTC.

This clone was observed once. The chain recombines TRBV7-2 with TRBJ2-2, with 11 bases that match TRBD2. This CDR3 is built from 16 residues. Germline CDR1 SGHTA, CDR2 FQGNSA. Trimming removed 2 bases from V and 5 bases from J; junction bases left unmatched: 4. The CDR3 coding sequence is TGTGCCAGCAGCTTACTAGCGGGAGGCGGAACCGGGGAGCTGTTTTTT. This translates into CASSLLAGGGTGELFF.